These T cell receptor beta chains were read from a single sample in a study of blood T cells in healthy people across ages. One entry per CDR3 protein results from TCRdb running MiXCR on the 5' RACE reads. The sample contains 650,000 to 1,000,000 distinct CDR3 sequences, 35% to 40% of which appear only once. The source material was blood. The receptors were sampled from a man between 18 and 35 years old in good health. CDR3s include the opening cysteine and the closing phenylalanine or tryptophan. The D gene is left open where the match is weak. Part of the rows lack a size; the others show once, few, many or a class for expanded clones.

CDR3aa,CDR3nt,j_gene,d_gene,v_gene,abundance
CASSGGEEQYF,TGTGCCAGCTCGGGGGGGGAGGAGCAGTACTTC,TRBJ2-7,TRBD2,TRBV7-9,-
CASPGQWNEKLFF,TGTGCCAGCCCGGGACAGTGGAATGAAAAACTGTTTTTT,TRBJ1-4,TRBD1,TRBV19,-
CSAALQGAREKLFF,TGCAGTGCAGCCTTACAGGGGGCTCGTGAAAAACTGTTTTTT,TRBJ1-4,TRBD1,TRBV20-1,few
CASSLGSGGGGNEQFF,TGCGCCAGCAGCTTGGGGTCAGGGGGCGGAGGCAATGAGCAGTTCTTC,TRBJ2-1,TRBD1,TRBV5-1,few
CASSEGQQSYNEQFF,TGTGCCAGCAGCGAGGGACAGCAGTCCTACAATGAGCAGTTCTTC,TRBJ2-1,TRBD1,TRBV9,-
CASSLAGTGNYGYTF,TGTGCCAGCAGCTTAGCAGGGACAGGGAACTATGGCTACACCTTC,TRBJ1-2,TRBD1,TRBV7-2,many
CASSDLREQYF,TGTGCCAGCAGCGACTTGCGTGAGCAGTACTTC,TRBJ2-5,-,TRBV7-2,few
CASSPPFGVGEQFF,TGTGCCAGCTCACCACCTTTTGGGGTGGGTGAGCAGTTCTTC,TRBJ2-1,-,TRBV18,-
CASSQIGRRTPNSPLHF,TGTGCCAGCAGCCAAATTGGACGCCGGACACCAAATTCACCCCTCCACTTT,TRBJ1-6,-,TRBV11-2,-
CASSLETGGHKRYEQYF,TGTGCCAGCAGCTTGGAGACTGGGGGACATAAGCGCTACGAGCAGTACTTC,TRBJ2-7,-,TRBV5-8,few
CASSEALQGRGQGFYEQYF,TGTGCCAGCAGTGAAGCGCTTCAGGGCAGGGGGCAAGGTTTCTACGAGCAGTACTTC,TRBJ2-7,TRBD1,TRBV2,few
CAISATAEYSNQPQHF,TGTGCCATCAGTGCGACGGCAGAATATAGCAATCAGCCCCAGCATTTT,TRBJ1-5,-,TRBV10-3,-
CASSPQSRASTDTQYF,TGTGCCAGCTCACCACAATCCAGGGCTAGCACAGATACGCAGTATTTT,TRBJ2-3,-,TRBV18,many
CSARVMYEAFF,TGCAGTGCTAGAGTTATGTACGAAGCTTTCTTT,TRBJ1-1,-,TRBV20-1,-
CASSSPGGAYNEQYF,TGTGCCAGCAGTTCCCCGGGGGGAGCCTACAATGAGCAGTACTTC,TRBJ2-7,TRBD2,TRBV12-3/TRBV12-4,few
CASSESLPGRAQHF,TGTGCCAGCAGTGAATCGCTGCCTGGGAGGGCCCAGCATTTT,TRBJ1-5,-,TRBV2,-
CSAPTGTGGPYSNQPQHF,TGCAGTGCTCCTACCGGGACAGGGGGACCTTATAGCAATCAGCCCCAGCATTTT,TRBJ1-5,TRBD1,TRBV20-1,few
CASRPGQVPFFGAFF,TGTGCCAGCAGACCGGGACAGGTACCTTTCTTCGGAGCTTTCTTT,TRBJ1-1,TRBD1,TRBV28,-
CASSVGSQGEQYF,TGTGCCAGCAGCGTGGGGAGCCAAGGCGAGCAGTACTTC,TRBJ2-7,-,TRBV9,-
CASSKVWTGKRRPNEKLFF,TGTGCCAGCAGCAAAGTTTGGACAGGGAAAAGGAGGCCCAATGAAAAACTGTTTTTT,TRBJ1-4,-,TRBV21-1,-
CASTWTGSPGANVLTF,TGTGCCAGCACCTGGACAGGGAGTCCTGGGGCCAACGTCCTGACTTTC,TRBJ2-6,TRBD1,TRBV12-3/TRBV12-4,many
CSVPSSSTDTQYF,TGCAGCGTTCCCTCTTCTAGCACAGATACGCAGTATTTT,TRBJ2-3,-,TRBV29-1,-
CATSEPGLAGETQYF,TGTGCCACCAGTGAGCCGGGACTAGCCGGGGAGACCCAGTACTTC,TRBJ2-5,TRBD2,TRBV24-1,few